This T cell receptor (beta chain) was captured by sequencing in a study of cytomegalovirus exposure and HLA in healthy donors. Findings of the study overall: TCR beta V- and J-gene trimming was later associated with a missense DCLRE1C variant. Analyses of presence and absence presupposed an approximately uniform sequencing depth across donors. Some public TCRs appeared in many individuals, while most sequences were rare.

From germline, CDR1 is SEHNR and CDR2 FQNEAQ (reference sequence). The CDR3 is 15 amino acids. The V segment lost 3 bases and the J segment 4 bases; nucleotides outside the gene matches: 4. Note on this clone: As yet, its antigen is unknown.

The PCR used 60 Vbeta and 13 Jbeta primers. Assay used: immunoSEQ multiplex PCR; TCRdb lists only in-frame clones, some missing. The sample includes approximately 160,000 clones, approximately 70% of them seen just once. The specimen was PBMCs. This sequence originates from a woman in her forties in good health and CMV-seropositive. This chain links TRBV7-9 with TRBJ2-1, with 9 bases matching TRBD2. The CDR3 region is CASSFRLAGYNEQFF. The CDR3 bases are TGTGCCAGCAGCTTTCGGCTAGCGGGATACAATGAGCAGTTCTTC.